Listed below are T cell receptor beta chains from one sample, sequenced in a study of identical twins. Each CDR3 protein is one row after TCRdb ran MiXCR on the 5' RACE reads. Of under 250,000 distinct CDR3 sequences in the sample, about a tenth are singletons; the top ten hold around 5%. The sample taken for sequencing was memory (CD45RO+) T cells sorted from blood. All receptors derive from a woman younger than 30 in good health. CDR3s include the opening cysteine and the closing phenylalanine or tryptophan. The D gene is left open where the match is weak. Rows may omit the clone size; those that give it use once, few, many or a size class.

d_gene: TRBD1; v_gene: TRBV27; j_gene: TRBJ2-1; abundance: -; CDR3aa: CASSPTGGTRANEQFF; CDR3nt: TGTGCCAGCAGTCCCACAGGGGGCACAAGGGCCAATGAGCAGTTCTTC
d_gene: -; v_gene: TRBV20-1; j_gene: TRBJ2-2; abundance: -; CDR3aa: CSARLGNTGELFF; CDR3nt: TGCAGTGCTAGATTAGGGAACACCGGGGAGCTGTTTTTT
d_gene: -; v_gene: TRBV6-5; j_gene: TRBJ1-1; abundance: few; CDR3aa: CASSYLGSGINTEAFF; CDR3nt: TGTGCCAGCAGTTACCTTGGTTCGGGGATAAACACTGAAGCTTTCTTT
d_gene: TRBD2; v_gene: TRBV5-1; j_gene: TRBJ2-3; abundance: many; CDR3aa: CADSPTSGSYTQYF; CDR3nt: TGCGCCGACAGTCCCACTAGCGGGAGTTATACGCAGTATTTT
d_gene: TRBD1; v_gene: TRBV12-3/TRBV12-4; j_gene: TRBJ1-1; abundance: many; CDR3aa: CASSLVLQGAPLF; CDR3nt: TGTGCCAGCAGTTTAGTTCTACAGGGGGCGCCGCTCTTT
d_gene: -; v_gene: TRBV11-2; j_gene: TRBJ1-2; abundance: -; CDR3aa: CASSPQGGGVYGYTF; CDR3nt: TGTGCCAGCAGCCCACAAGGCGGAGGGGTCTATGGCTACACCTTC
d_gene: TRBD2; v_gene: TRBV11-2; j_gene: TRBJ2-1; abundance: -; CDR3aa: CASSPRRAGDYNEQFF; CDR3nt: TGTGCCAGCAGCCCCCGGCGAGCGGGGGACTACAATGAGCAGTTCTTC
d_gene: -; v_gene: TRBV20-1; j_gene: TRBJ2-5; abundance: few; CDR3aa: CSARKGGPKETQYF; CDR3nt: TGCAGTGCTAGGAAGGGGGGTCCTAAAGAGACCCAGTACTTC
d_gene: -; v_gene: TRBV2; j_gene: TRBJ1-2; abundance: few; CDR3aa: CASSEGVWAPGGYTF; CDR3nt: TGTGCCAGCAGTGAAGGTGTTTGGGCCCCCGGTGGCTACACCTTC
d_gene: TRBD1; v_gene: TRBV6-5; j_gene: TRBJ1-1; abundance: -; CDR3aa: CASSYQGEGTEAFF; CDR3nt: TGTGCCAGCAGTTACCAGGGGGAGGGGACTGAAGCTTTCTTT
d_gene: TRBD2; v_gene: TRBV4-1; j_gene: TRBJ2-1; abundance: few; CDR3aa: CASSQDPQPGLAGKGRYNEQFF; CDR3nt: TGCGCCAGCAGCCAAGATCCCCAACCCGGGCTAGCGGGAAAGGGTCGGTACAATGAGCAGTTCTTC
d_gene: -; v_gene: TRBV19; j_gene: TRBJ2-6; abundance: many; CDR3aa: CASSSEGVYSGANVLTF; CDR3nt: TGTGCCAGTAGTAGTGAGGGAGTATACTCTGGGGCCAACGTCCTGACTTTC
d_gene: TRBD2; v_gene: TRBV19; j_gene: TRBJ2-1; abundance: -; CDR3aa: CASSLQGLAGLSYNEQFF; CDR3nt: TGTGCCAGTAGTCTCCAGGGACTAGCGGGGCTCTCCTACAATGAGCAGTTCTTC
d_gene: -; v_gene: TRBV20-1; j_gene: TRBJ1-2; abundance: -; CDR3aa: CSAKRQSLYGYTF; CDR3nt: TGCAGTGCAAAAAGACAGAGCTTATATGGCTACACCTTC
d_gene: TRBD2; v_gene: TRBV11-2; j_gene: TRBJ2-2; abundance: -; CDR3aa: CASSSPRSGRAWGTGELFF; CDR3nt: TGTGCCAGCAGCTCCCCTCGGAGCGGGAGGGCCTGGGGGACCGGGGAGCTGTTTTTT
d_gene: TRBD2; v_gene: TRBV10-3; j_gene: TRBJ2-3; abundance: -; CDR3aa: CAITSGTSGGHTDTQYF; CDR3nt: TGTGCCATCACTTCCGGGACTAGCGGGGGCCACACAGATACGCAGTATTTT
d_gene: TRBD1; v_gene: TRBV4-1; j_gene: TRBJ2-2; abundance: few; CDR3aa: CASSQDQGQGSTGELFF; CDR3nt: TGCGCCAGCAGCCAAGATCAGGGACAGGGGTCCACCGGGGAGCTGTTTTTT
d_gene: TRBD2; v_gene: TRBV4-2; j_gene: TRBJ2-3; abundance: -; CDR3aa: CASSQSRGGTDTQYF; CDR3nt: TGTGCCAGCAGCCAGAGTCGGGGGGGCACAGATACGCAGTATTTT
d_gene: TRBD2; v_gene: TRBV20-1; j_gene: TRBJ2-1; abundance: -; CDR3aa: CSARDAGTSRNEQFF; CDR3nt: TGCAGTGCTAGAGATGCCGGGACTAGTCGCAATGAGCAGTTCTTC
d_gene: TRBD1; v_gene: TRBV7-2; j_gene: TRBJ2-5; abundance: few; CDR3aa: CASSPDRGAETQYF; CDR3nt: TGTGCCAGCAGCCCAGACAGGGGGGCAGAGACCCAGTACTTC
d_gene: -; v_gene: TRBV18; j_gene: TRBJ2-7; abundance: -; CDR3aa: CASSPPTGEYEQYF; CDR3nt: TGTGCCAGCTCACCACCGACCGGAGAATACGAGCAGTACTTC
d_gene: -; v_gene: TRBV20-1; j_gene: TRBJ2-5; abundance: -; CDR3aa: CSARLHRSGETQYF; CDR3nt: TGCAGTGCTAGGTTGCACCGCTCCGGGGAGACCCAGTACTTC
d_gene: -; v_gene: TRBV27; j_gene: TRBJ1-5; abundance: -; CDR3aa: CASTTGTSNQPQHF; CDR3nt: TGTGCCAGCACCACAGGGACATCTAATCAGCCCCAGCATTTT
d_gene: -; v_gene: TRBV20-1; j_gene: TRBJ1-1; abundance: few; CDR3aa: CSARETRAYGAFF; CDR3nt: TGCAGTGCTAGAGAAACAAGGGCCTACGGGGCTTTCTTT
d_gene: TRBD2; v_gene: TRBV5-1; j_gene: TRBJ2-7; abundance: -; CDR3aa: CASSPTSGTGEQYF; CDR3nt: TGCGCCAGCAGCCCGACTAGCGGGACAGGCGAGCAGTACTTC
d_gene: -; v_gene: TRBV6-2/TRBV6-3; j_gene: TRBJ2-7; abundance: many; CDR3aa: CASSTGGYEQYF; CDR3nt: TGTGCCAGCTCAACCGGAGGTTACGAGCAGTACTTC
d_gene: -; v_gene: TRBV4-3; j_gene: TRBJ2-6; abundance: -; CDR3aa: CASSLHSGANVLTF; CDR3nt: TGCGCCAGCAGCCTTCACTCTGGGGCCAACGTCCTGACTTTC
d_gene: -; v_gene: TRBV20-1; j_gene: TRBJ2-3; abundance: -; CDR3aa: CSASEAGHTDTQYF; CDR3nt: TGCAGTGCTAGCGAGGCGGGACACACAGATACGCAGTATTTT
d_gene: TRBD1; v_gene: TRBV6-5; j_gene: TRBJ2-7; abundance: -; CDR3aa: CASSYSPGQGMHEQYF; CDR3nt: TGTGCCAGCAGTTACTCACCGGGACAGGGGATGCACGAGCAGTACTTC
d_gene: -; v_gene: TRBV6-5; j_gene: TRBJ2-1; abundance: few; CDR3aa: CASSYLPTRSNEQFF; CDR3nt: TGTGCCAGCAGTTACCTACCTACTAGAAGCAATGAGCAGTTCTTC
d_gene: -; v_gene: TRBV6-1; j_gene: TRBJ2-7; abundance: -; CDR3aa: CASSIRKGYDEQYF; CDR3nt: TGTGCCAGCAGTATTCGGAAGGGATACGACGAGCAGTACTTC
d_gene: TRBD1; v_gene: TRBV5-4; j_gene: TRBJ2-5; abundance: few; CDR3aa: CASSLGSGGSQETQYF; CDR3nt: TGTGCCAGCAGCTTGGGGTCAGGGGGCTCCCAAGAGACCCAGTACTTC
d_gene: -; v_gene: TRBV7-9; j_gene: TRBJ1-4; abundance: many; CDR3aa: CASSFPGGRNEKLFF; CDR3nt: TGTGCCAGCAGCTTCCCGGGGGGTCGCAATGAAAAACTGTTTTTT
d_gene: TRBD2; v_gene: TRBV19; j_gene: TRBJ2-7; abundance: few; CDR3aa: CASIPSGGSVHEQYF; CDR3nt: TGTGCCAGTATCCCTAGCGGGGGGTCAGTGCACGAGCAGTACTTC
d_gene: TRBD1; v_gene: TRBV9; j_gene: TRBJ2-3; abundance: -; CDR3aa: CASSGDRGRTDTQYF; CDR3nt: TGTGCCAGCAGCGGAGACAGGGGGAGGACAGATACGCAGTATTTT
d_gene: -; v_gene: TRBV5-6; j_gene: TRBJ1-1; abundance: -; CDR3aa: CASSTLAGGGRAFF; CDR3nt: TGTGCCAGCAGCACCCTGGCCGGAGGGGGGAGAGCTTTCTTT
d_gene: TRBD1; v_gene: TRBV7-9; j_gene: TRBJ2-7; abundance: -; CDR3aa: CASNERGQGTYEQYF; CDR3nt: TGTGCCAGCAACGAACGGGGACAGGGTACTTACGAGCAGTACTTC
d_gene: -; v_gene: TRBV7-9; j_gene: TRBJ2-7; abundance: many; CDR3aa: CASSGPGEQYF; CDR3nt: TGTGCCAGCAGCGGGCCGGGCGAGCAGTACTTC
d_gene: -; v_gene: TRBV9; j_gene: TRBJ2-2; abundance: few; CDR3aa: CASNRLASTGELFF; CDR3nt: TGTGCCAGCAACAGGCTGGCTAGCACCGGGGAGCTGTTTTTT
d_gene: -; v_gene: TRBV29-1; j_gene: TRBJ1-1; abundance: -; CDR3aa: CSAEWVVYGEAFF; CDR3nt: TGCAGCGCCGAGTGGGTTGTATACGGTGAAGCTTTCTTT
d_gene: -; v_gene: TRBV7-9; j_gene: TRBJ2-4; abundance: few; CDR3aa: CASSLGPGRGAKNIQYF; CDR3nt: TGTGCCAGCAGCTTGGGGCCAGGACGAGGGGCCAAAAACATTCAGTACTTC
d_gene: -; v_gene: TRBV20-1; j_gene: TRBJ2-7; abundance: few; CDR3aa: CSASRGDEQYF; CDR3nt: TGCAGTGCTTCCCGGGGAGACGAGCAGTACTTC